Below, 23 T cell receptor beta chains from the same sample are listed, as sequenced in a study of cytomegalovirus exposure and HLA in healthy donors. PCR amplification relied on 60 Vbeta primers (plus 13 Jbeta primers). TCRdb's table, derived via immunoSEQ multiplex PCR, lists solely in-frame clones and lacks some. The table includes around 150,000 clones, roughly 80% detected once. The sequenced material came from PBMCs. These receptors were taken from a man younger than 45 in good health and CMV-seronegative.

The CDR3 reads CASSVGLAGVYEQYF. CDR3 in DNA: TGTGCCAGCAGCGTGGGACTAGCGGGAGTGTATGAGCAGTACTTC. This chain connects TRBV9 to TRBJ2-7; 14 nucleotides match TRBD2. Germline loops: CDR1 SGDLS, CDR2 YYNGEE. This CDR3 is built from 15 residues. The V gene end was trimmed by 2 bases and the J gene end by 7 bases; junction bases not matched to a gene: 5.

The DNA of the CDR3 is TGTGCCAGCAGCCGGTCACAGGTCGGCTATGGCTACACCTTC. This gives the protein CASSRSQVGYGYTF. V usage is TRBV11-2 and J usage is TRBJ1-2; TRBD1 might be the D (5 bases). The CDR3 has 14 residues. V dropped 5 bases and J dropped 4 bases, with 14 bases sitting between them. The germline gives CDR1 SGHAT, CDR2 FQNNGV.

CDR3 nucleotide sequence: TGTGCCAGCAGTACGTTGGCAGGGCCCAAAAACATTCAGTACTTC. Translating it yields CASSTLAGPKNIQYF. The rearrangement joins TRBV28 to TRBJ2-4; TRBD1 is a possible D gene (5 bases). Germline CDR1 and CDR2: MDHEN and SYDVKM. The CDR3 totals 15 residues. V was shortened by 5 bases and J by 2 bases, with 13 bases between the two germline ends.

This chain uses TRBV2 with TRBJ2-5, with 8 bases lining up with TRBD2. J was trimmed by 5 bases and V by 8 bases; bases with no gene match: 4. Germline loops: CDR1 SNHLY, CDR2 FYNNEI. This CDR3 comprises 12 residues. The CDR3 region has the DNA TGTGCCAGCGGCCGGGGGGGGGAGACCCAGTACTTC. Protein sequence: CASGRGGETQYF.

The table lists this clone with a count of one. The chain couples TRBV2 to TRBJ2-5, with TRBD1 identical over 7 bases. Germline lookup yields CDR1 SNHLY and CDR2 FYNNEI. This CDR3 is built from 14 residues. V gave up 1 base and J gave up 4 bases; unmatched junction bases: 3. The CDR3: CASSEVPGGETQYF. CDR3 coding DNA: TGTGCCAGCAGTGAAGTGCCAGGGGGAGAGACCCAGTACTTC.

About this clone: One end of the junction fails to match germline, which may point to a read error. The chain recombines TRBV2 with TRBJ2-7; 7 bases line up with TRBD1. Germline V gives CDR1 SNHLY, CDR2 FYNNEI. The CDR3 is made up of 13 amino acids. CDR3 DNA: TGTGCCACGCGCAGGGACAGCACCTACGAGCAGTGCTTC. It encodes CATRRDSTYEQCF.

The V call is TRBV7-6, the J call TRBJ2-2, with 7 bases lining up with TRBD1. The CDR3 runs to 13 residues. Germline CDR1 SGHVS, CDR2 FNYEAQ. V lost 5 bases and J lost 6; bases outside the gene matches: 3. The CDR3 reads CASSRQGAGELFF. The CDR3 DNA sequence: TGTGCCAGCAGCCGCCAGGGGGCCGGGGAGCTGTTTTTT.

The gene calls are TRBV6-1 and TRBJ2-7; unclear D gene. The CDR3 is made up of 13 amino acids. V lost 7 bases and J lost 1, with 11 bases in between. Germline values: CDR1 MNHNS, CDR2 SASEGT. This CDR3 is CASKAEHSYEQYF. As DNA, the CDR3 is TGTGCCAGCAAGGCGGAGCATTCCTACGAGCAGTACTTC.

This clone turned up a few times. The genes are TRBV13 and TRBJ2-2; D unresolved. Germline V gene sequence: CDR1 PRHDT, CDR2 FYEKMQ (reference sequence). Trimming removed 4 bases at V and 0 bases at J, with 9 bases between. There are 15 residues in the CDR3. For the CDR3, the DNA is TGTGCCAGCAGCTACAGACGAGCGAACACCGGGGAGCTGTTTTTT. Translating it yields CASSYRRANTGELFF.

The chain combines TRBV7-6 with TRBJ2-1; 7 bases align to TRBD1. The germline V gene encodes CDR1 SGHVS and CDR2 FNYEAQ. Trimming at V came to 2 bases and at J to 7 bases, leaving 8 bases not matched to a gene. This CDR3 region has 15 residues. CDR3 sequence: CASSLLDRPLNEQFF. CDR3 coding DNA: TGTGCCAGCAGCTTATTGGACAGGCCTTTGAATGAGCAGTTCTTC.

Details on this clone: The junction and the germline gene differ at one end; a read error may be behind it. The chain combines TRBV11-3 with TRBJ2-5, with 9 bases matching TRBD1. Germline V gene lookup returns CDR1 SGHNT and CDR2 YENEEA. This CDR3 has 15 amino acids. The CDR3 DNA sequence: TGTGCCAGCAGCTCGCGGGACAGGGATGAAGAGGCCCAGTACTTC. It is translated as CASSSRDRDEEAQYF.

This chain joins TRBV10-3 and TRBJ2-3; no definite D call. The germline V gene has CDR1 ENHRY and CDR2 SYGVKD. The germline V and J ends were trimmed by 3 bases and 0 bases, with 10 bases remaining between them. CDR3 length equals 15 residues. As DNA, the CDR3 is TGTGCCATCAGTGAAAAGAGTGCTAGCACAGATACGCAGTATTTT. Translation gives CAISEKSASTDTQYF.

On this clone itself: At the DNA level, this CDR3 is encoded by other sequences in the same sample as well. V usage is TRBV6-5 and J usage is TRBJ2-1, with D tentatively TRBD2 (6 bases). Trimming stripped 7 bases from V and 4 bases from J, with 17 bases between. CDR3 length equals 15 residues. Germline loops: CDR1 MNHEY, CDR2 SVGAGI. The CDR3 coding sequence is TGTGCCAGCAAACTAGCCCCAAGCGATTACAATGAGCAGTTCTTC. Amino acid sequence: CASKLAPSDYNEQFF.

This chain's CDR3 is CASSPRLISNQPQHF. The CDR3 nucleotides read TGCGCCAGCAGCCCGCGACTTATTAGCAATCAGCCCCAGCATTTT. The chain links TRBV4-1 to TRBJ1-5; no reliable D call. Germline values: CDR1 MGHRA, CDR2 YSYEKL. The CDR3 runs 15 residues. The V end was cut by 4 bases, the J end by 0 bases, with 10 bases between.

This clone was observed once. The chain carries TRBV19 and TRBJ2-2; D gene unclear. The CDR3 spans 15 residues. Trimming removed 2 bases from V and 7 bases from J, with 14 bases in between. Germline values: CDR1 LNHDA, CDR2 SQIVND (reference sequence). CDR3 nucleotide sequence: TGTGCCAGTAGTATACCCACTCTCTTGGTCGGGGAGCTGTTTTTT. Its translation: CASSIPTLLVGELFF.

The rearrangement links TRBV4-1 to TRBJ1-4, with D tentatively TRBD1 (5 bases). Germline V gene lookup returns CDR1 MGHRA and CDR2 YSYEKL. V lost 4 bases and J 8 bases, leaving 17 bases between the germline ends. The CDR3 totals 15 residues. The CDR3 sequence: CASSPGAALKEKLFF. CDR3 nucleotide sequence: TGCGCCAGCAGCCCTGGGGCAGCGCTTAAGGAAAAACTGTTTTTT.

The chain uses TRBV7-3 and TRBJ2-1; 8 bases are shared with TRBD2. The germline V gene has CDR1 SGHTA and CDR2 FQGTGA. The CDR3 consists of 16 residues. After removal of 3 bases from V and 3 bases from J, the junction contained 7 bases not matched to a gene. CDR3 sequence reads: CASSFIAGSDYNEQFF. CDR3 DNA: TGTGCCAGCAGCTTTATAGCGGGGTCGGACTACAATGAGCAGTTCTTC.

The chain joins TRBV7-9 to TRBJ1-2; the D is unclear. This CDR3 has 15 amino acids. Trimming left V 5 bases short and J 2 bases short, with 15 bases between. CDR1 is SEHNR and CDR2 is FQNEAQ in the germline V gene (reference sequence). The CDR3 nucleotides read TGTGCCAGCAGCCCGTGGACTGGGCAAAACTATGGCTACACCTTC. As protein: CASSPWTGQNYGYTF.

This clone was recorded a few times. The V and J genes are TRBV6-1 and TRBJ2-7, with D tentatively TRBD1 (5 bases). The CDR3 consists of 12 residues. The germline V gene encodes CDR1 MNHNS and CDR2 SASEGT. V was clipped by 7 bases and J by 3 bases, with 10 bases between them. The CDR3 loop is CASTQEHYEQYF. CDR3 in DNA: TGTGCCAGCACACAGGAGCACTACGAGCAGTACTTC.

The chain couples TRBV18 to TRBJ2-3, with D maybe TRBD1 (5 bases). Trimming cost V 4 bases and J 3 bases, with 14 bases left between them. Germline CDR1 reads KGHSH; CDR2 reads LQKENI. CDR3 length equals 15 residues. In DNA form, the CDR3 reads TGTGCCAGCTCACAGTCGACAGCTATTACAGATACGCAGTATTTT. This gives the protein CASSQSTAITDTQYF.

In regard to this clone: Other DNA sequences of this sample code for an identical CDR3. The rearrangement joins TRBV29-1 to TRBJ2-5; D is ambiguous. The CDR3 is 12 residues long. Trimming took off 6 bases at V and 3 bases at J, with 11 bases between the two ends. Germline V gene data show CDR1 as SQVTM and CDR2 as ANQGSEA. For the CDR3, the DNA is TGCAGCGTCGACGGTGGAGAAGAGACCCAGTACTTC. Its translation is CSVDGGEETQYF.

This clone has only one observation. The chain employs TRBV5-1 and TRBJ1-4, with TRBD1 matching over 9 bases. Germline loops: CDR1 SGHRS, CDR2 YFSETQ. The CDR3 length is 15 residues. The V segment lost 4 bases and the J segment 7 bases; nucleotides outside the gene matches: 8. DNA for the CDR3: TGCGCCAGCAGCCCCGGGGACAGGGATTTTGAAAAACTGTTTTTT. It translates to CASSPGDRDFEKLFF.

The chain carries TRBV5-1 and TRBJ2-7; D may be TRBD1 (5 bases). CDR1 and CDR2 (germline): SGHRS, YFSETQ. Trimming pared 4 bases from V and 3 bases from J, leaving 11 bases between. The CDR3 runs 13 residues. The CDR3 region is CASSGALFYEQYF. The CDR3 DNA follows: TGCGCCAGCAGCGGGGCCCTATTCTACGAGCAGTACTTC.